This TCR beta chain was documented in a study of blood T cells in healthy people across ages. Study-wide context: Roughly one uniquely barcoded beta molecule per two T cells was captured. Study conclusions and caveats: Investigators viewed diversity estimates from one million T cells as underestimates, the study reported.

As to this clonotype: The target antigen is unknown.

The authors ran a second PCR of about 7 to 11 cycles using a sample-barcoded 5' primer and a J-beta primer mix. A template-switch adaptor with 12 random nucleotides tagged each cDNA molecule. TCRdb reprocessed the 5' RACE reads via MiXCR and lists one record per CDR3 protein. Counted here are about 900,000 distinct CDR3 sequences, approximately 65% occurring once; the ten biggest clones make up about 30%. Germline loops: CDR1 LGHDT, CDR2 YNNKEL (reference sequence). The CDR3 runs 14 residues. This clonotype originated in a man aged 25-40 years in good health. The rearrangement links TRBV3-1 to TRBJ2-5; TRBD1 might be the D (5 bases). The J call may be in error: the DNA end matches TRBJ2-7 better. Source material: blood. CDR3: CASSQAPGFYEQYF. Here the CDR3 DNA reads TGTGCCAGCAGCCAAGCCCCAGGGTTCTACGAGCAGTACTTC.